A selection of T cell receptor beta chains follows, all from one sample in a study of tumor-infiltrating lymphocytes in primary liver carcinoma. TCRdb called the multiplex PCR reads again in MiXCR, with one record for every CDR3 protein. The table records approximately 30,000 distinct CDR3 sequences, roughly 78% of them present only once. Sequencing used liver tumor tissue from sampling region 3. The receptors shown here come from a woman aged 25 to 39 with primary liver carcinoma and hepatitis B virus infection. CDR3s leave out the opening cysteine and the closing phenylalanine or tryptophan. For some rows the clone size is stated as once, few or many, or as a class when expanded; others skip it.

V | size | CDR3
TRBV11-2 | few | ASSLEPKGTHY
TRBV10-3 | - | AIRESATRRETQY
TRBV5-4 | many | AGSLALGRQYEQY
TRBV11-2 | - | ASSLGGLTYTPDTQY
TRBV11-3 | once | TGSRVAGVGYEQF
TRBV4-1 | few | ASSQLQLVRAF
TRBV12-3/TRBV12-4 | - | ASSLGDRLAVSSHEQY
TRBV6-6 | few | ASSPQGQRSHEQF
TRBV7-9 | - | TSSIVNTEAF
TRBV29-1 | many | SVGTGGDEKLF
TRBV11-2 | - | VSSTPGKGTYEQY
TRBV29-1 | many | SVEGTLAPEWNEQF
TRBV11-3 | - | ASGLDGSNEQF
TRBV11-2 | - | ASNPDPQLNIGELF
TRBV4-3 | - | ASNQDSGSSYNEQF
TRBV6-5 | - | PSSYLALRGYGYT
TRBV11-2 | - | TSSLDGIAGRGYT
TRBV29-1 | - | STSRASGSKSDRQY
TRBV11-2 | many | ASTLDQGRGEAF
TRBV6-1 | - | ARRQIAHERF
TRBV28 | - | ASSNVITQGALWNIQH
TRBV11-2 | - | VSSPIGLAGIESQY
TRBV11-1 | many | ASSSTTSGSRNEQF
TRBV28 | few | ATRPFGSEQH
TRBV10-3 | - | TISDPDRDYDQY
TRBV6-2/TRBV6-3 | medium-sized | ASSVAGDTGELF
TRBV11-2 | - | ASSPFPGQGGTGELF
TRBV11-2 | - | ASSLGPSGQGWETQY
TRBV11-2 | - | VSSLGTGGNSPLH
TRBV11-2 | - | VSSLDRGSSYEQY
TRBV12-3/TRBV12-4 | - | TSSFSGTGGTEELY
TRBV4-3 | - | ASSHTPLTNEQY
TRBV28 | - | ASSAFRGADYEQY
TRBV4-3 | - | VSSQAATGGHNSYEQY
TRBV11-3 | many | ASSPLAGGTDTQY
TRBV11-2 | - | ASCLDIEAF
TRBV11-2 | large | ASSFGRNHYNSPLH
TRBV10-3 | once | AIRESATRQDTQY
TRBV18 | many | ASEQVREDTQY
TRBV29-1 | - | SAQGAGGLYEQF
TRBV20-1 | - | SARDSRGTSGSFEQF
TRBV6-5 | - | VSSPGQPTYNEQF
TRBV20-1 | - | SARVGGTSGYEQY
TRBV11-2 | many | ASSLDLASTDTQY
TRBV12-3/TRBV12-4 | few | ASTMRGYYEQY